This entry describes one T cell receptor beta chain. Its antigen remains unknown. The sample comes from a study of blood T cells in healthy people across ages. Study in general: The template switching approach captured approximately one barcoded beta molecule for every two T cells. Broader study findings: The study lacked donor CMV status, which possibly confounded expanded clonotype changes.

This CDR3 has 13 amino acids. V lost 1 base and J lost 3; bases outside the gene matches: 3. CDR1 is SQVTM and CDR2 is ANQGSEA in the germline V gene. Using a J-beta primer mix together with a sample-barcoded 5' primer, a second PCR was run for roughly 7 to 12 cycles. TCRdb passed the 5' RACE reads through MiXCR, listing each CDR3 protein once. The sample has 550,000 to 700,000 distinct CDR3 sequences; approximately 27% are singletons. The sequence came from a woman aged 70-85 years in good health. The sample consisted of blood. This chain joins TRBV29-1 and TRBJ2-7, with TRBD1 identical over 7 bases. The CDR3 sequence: CSVEGTGHYEQYF. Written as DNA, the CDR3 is TGCAGCGTTGAAGGGACAGGACACTACGAGCAGTACTTC.